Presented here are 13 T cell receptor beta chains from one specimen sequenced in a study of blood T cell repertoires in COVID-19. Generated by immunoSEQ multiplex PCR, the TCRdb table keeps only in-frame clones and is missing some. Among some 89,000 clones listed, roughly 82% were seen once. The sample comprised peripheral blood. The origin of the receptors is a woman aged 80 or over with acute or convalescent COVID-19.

The CDR3 sequence is CASSYNGQGMAEAFF. The CDR3 coding sequence is TGTGCCAGCAGTTACAATGGACAGGGGATGGCTGAAGCTTTCTTT. This chain uses TRBV6-5 with TRBJ1-1, with 9 bases matching TRBD1. CDR1 is MNHEY, CDR2 SVGAGI, per germline. V shed 2 bases, J shed 6 bases, and the junction held 7 bases outside the gene matches. This CDR3 has 15 residues.

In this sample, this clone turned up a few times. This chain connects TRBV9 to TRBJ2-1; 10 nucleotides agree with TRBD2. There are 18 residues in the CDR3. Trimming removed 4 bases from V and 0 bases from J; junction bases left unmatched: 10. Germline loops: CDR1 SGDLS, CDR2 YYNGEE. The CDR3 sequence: CASSKGLAGASSYNEQFF. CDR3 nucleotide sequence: TGTGCCAGCAGCAAAGGGCTAGCGGGGGCTAGCTCCTACAATGAGCAGTTCTTC.

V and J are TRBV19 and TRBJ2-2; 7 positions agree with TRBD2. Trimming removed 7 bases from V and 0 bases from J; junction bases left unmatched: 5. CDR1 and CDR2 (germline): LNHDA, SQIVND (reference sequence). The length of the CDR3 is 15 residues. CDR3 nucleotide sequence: TGTGCCAGTATCGGGACTACCTCGAACACCGGGGAGCTGTTTTTT. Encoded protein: CASIGTTSNTGELFF.

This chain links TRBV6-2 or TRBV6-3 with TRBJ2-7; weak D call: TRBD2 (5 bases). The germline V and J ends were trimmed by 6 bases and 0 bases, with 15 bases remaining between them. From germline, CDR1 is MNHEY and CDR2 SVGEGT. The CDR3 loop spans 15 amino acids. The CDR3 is CASSPRVGLSYEQYF. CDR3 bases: TGTGCCAGCAGCCCAAGGGTTGGACTCTCCTACGAGCAGTACTTC.

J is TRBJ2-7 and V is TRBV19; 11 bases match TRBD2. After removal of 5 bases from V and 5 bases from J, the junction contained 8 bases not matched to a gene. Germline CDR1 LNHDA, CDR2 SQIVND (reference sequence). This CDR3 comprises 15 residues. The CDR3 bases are TGTGCCAGTAGTGGATCTAGCGGGAGGATGGACGAGCAGTACTTC. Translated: CASSGSSGRMDEQYF. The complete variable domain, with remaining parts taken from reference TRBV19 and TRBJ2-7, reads DGGITQSPKYLFRKEGQNVTLSCEQNLNHDAMYWYRQDPGQGLRLIYYSQIVNDFQKGDIAEGYSVSREKKESFPLTVTSAQKNPTAFYLCASSGSSGRMDEQYFGPGTRLTVT.

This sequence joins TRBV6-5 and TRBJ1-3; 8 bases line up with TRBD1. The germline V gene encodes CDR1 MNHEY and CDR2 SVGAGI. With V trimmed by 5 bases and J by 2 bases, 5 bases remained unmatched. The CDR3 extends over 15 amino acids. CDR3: CASSKSTGAGNTIYF. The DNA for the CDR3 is TGTGCCAGCAGTAAGTCGACAGGGGCTGGAAACACCATATATTTT.

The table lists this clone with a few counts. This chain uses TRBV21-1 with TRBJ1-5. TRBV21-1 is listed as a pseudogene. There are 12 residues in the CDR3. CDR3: CASSKEEVPQHF. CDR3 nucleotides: TGTGCCAGCAGCAAAGAGGAGGTGCCCCAGCATTTT.

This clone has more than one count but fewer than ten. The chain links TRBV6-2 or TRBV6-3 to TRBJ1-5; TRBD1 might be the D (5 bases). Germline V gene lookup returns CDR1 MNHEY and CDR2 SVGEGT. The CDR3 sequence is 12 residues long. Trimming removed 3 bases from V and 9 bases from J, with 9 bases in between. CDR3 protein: CASSYLQGPQHF. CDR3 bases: TGTGCCAGCAGTTATTTGCAGGGGCCCCAGCATTTT.

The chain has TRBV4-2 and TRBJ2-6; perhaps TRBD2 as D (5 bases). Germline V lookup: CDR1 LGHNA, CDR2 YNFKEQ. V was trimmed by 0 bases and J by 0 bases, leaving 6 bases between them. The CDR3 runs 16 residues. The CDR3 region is CASSQDRGSGANVLTF. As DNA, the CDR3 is TGTGCCAGCAGCCAAGATCGGGGCTCTGGGGCCAACGTCCTGACTTTC.

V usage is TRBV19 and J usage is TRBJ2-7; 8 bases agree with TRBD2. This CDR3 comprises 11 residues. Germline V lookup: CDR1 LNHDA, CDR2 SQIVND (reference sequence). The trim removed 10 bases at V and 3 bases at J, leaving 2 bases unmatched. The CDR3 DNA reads TGTGCCACCGGGGGGGGCTACGAGCAGTACTTC. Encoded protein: CATGGGYEQYF.

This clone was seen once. Here the CDR3 reads CASSPQGNTGELFF. The CDR3 DNA reads as TGTGCCAGCAGCCCTCAGGGGAACACCGGGGAGCTGTTTTTT. The genes are TRBV7-6 and TRBJ2-2, with D tentatively TRBD1 (5 bases). V lost 5 bases to trimming and J lost 1 base, with 8 bases between them. CDR1 SGHVS and CDR2 FNYEAQ come from the germline V gene. The CDR3 contains 14 residues.

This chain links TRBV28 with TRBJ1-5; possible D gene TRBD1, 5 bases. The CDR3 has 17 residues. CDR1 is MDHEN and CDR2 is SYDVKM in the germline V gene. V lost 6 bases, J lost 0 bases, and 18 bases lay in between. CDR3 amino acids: CASSILGGRDSNQPQHF. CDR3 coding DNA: TGTGCCAGCAGCATACTGGGGGGACGAGATAGCAATCAGCCCCAGCATTTT.

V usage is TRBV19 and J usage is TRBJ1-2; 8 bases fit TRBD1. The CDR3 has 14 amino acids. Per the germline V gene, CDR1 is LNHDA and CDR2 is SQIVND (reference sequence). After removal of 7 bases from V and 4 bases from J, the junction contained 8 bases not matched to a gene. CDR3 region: CASIPSGQVYGYTF. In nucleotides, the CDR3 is TGTGCCAGTATCCCCTCGGGACAGGTCTATGGCTACACCTTC.